This TCR beta chain is drawn from a study of T cell repertoires in cytomegalovirus infection (dated by TCRdb to between 2018 and 2020). Study-level background: Alongside well-studied HLA-B-restricted epitopes, the peptide stimulations were aimed at recently identified HLA-C-restricted CMV epitopes, whose presentation resists viral immunomodulation. Donor HLA type was relevant to the analysis, as public TCR beta signatures indicated carriage of CMV infection together with the matching HLA type.

CDR1 and CDR2, per the germline V gene, are KGHSH and LQKENI. Compared with germline, V lacks 10 bases and J lacks 1 base; bases without a gene match: 12. The CDR3 runs 15 amino acids, cysteine and phenylalanine included. Only the CDR3 portion is preserved as DNA: 45 bases, with reading frame beginning at the first base. Overall study results and their limits: The ex vivo response was dominated by HLA-C-restricted CMV-specific TCR beta clonotypes, which also provided the single most frequent clonotype in two of eight donors. In both this cohort and an independent cohort of 352 donors, the cumulative frequency of public TCR beta family members distinguished carriers of CMV infection plus the relevant HLA type.

The reads were generated on an Illumina HiSeq 1500. TCRdb ran its own pipeline on the public reads, namely fastp trimming at Q25 and MiXCR clone calling, and kept in-frame beta chains. CDR3 protein sequences are deduplicated, and each keeps its most common genes and DNA. This sample comprises approximately 89,000 distinct CDR3 sequences, 25% to 35% of them detected only once. About three quarters of the sample goes to the ten largest clones. Remarks on this clonotype: It has no known antigen specificity. It has no much larger one-base neighbor in the sample; base qualities were not kept.

This specimen's treatment or condition label, per the study, means: in vitro stimulation with specific CMV peptide epitopes to enrich CMV-specific T cells. This clonotype originated in a human donor in good health (CMV status not recorded). Some clones in this sample may be carry-over from other donors' samples. The sample was CD8+ T cells from cultured PBMCs, taken from culture after CMV antigen stimulation. This receptor chain uses TRBV18 and TRBJ1-1, and TRBD1 aligns with 7 junction nucleotides. The CDR3 in this case is CANSPTGEANTEAFF. Here is the DNA: TGTGCCAACTCCCCCACAGGGGAGGCGAACACTGAAGCTTTCTTT.